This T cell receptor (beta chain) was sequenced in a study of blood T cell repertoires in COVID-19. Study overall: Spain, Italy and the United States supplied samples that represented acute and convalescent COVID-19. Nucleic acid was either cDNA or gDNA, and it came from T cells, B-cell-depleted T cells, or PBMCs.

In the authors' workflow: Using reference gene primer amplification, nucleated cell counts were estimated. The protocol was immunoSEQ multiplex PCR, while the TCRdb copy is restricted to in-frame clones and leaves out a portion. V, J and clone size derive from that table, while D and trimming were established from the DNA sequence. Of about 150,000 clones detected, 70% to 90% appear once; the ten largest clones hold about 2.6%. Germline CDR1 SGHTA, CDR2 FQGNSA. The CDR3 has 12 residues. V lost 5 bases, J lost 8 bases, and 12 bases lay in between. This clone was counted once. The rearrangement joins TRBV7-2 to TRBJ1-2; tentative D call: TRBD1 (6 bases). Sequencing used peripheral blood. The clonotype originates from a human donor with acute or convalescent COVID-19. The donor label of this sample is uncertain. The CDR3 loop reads CASSPRQDGYTF. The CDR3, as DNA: TGTGCCAGCAGCCCACGACAGGACGGCTACACCTTC.